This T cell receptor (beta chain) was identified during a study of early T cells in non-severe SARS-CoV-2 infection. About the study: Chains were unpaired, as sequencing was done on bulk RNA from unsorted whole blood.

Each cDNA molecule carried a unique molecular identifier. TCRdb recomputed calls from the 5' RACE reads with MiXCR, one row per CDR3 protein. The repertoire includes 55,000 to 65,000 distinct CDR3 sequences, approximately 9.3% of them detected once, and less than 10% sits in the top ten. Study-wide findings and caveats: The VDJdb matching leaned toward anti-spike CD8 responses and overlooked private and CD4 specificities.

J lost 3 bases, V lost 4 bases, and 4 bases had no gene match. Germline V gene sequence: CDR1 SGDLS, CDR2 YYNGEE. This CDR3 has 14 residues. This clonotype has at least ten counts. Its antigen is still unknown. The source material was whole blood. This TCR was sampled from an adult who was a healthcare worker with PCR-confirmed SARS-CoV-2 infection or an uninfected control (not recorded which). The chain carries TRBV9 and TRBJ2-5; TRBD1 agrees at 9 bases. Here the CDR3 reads CASSPRDREETQYF. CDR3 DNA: TGTGCCAGCAGCCCCCGGGACAGGGAAGAGACCCAGTACTTC.